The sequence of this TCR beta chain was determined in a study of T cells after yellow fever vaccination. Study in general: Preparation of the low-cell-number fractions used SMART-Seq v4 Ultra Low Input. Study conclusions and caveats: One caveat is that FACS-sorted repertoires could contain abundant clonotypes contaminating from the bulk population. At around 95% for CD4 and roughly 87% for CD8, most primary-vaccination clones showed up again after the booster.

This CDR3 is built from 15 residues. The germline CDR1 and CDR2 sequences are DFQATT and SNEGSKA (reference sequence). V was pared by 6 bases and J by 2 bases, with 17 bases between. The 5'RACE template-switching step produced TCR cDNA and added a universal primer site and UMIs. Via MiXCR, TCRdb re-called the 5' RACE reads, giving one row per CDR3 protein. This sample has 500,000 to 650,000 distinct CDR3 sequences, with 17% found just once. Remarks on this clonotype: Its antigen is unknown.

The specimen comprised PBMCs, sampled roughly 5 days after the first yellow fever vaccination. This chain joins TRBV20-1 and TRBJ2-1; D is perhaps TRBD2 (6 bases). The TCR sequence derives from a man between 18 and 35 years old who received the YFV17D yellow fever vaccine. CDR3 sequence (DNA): TGCAGTGCCCACTCCGGGGGTACCACCTACAATGAGCAGTTCTTC. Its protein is CSAHSGGTTYNEQFF.